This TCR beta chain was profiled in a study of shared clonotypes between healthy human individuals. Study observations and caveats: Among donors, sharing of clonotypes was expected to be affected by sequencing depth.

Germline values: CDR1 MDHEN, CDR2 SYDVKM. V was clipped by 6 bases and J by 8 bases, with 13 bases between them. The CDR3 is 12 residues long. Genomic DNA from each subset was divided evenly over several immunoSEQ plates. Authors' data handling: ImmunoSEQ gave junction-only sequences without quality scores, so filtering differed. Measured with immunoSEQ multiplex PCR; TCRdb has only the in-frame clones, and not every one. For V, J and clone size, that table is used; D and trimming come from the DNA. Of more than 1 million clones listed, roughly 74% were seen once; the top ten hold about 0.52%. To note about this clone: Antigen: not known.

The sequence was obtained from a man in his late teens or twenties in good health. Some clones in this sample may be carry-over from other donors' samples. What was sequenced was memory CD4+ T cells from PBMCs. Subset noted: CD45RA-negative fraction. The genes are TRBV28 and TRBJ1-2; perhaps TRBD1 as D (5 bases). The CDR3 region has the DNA TGTGCCAGCAGGAGGGGAGAGAGGGGCTACACCTTC. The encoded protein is CASRRGERGYTF.